The 30 T cell receptor beta chains presented below share a single source sample, sequenced in a study of technical replicates of blood from a few donors. Repertoires were generated with immunoSEQ multiplex PCR, while TCRdb's copy carries only in-frame clones and drops some. In the table there are roughly 80,000 clones, about nine tenths of which are singletons. The sample comprised T cells isolated from PBMCs. These receptors all stem from a human donor in good health.

Comments on this clone: The sample carries other DNA sequences with the same CDR3. The V and J genes are TRBV9 and TRBJ2-3; possible D gene TRBD2, 5 bases. CDR3 length equals 14 residues. Per the germline V gene, CDR1 is SGDLS and CDR2 is YYNGEE. Trimming cost V 4 bases and J 0 bases, with 9 bases left between them. DNA for the CDR3: TGTGCCAGCAGCCCCTCGGGGAGCACAGATACGCAGTATTTT. Its translation is CASSPSGSTDTQYF. Filled out from reference TRBV9 and TRBJ2-3, the complete variable domain reads DSGVTQTPKHLITATGQRVTLRCSPRSGDLSVYWYQQSLDQGLQFLIQYYNGEERAKGNILERFSAQQFPDLHSELNLSSLELGDSALYFCASSPSGSTDTQYFGPGTRLTVL.

The chain links TRBV11-2 to TRBJ1-1; no firm D call. CDR3 length equals 13 residues. Per germline, CDR1 SGHAT and CDR2 FQNNGV. The germline V and J ends were trimmed by 3 bases and 2 bases, with 7 bases remaining between them. The CDR3 reads CASSFVSNTEAFF. CDR3 in DNA: TGTGCCAGCAGCTTTGTCAGTAACACTGAAGCTTTCTTT. The entire variable domain, with the rest obtained from reference TRBV11-2 and TRBJ1-1, is as follows: EAGVAQSPRYKIIEKRQSVAFWCNPISGHATLYWYQQILGQGPKLLIQFQNNGVVDDSQLPKDRFSAERLKGVDSTLKIQPAKLEDSAVYLCASSFVSNTEAFFGQGTRLTVV.

In its sample, this clone was seen once. This chain connects TRBV13 to TRBJ2-7; possibly TRBD1 for D (6 bases). Germline V gene lookup returns CDR1 PRHDT and CDR2 FYEKMQ (reference sequence). The CDR3 sequence is 13 residues long. Trimming took 5 bases from V and 1 from J, leaving 9 bases between them. CDR3 nucleotide sequence: TGTGCCAGCAGCCCAGACAGGTCCTACGAGCAGTACTTC. Translation gives CASSPDRSYEQYF.

The rearrangement uses TRBV9 and TRBJ2-3; TRBD2 is a possible D gene (5 bases). Trimming took off 0 bases at V and 2 bases at J, with 13 bases between the two ends. Germline CDR1 is SGDLS and CDR2 is YYNGEE. The length of the CDR3 is 16 residues. CDR3 bases: TGTGCCAGCAGCGTAGGTGGGAGCAGGCTCACAGATACGCAGTATTTT. Amino acid sequence: CASSVGGSRLTDTQYF.

The chain is built from TRBV15 and TRBJ2-7; 7 bases fit TRBD1. This CDR3 spans 15 amino acids. V was clipped by 1 base and J by 6 bases; unmatched bases: 9. The germline V gene encodes CDR1 LNHNV and CDR2 YYDKDF (reference sequence). CDR3 DNA sequence: TGTGCCACCAGCAGAGCCCCGACAGGGATGGGCGAGCAGTACTTC. Translated, it gives CATSRAPTGMGEQYF.

V is TRBV29-1 and J is TRBJ1-1, with D unresolved. CDR1 and CDR2 from the germline V gene are SQVTM and ANQGSEA. The CDR3 totals 14 residues. V was cut by 5 bases and J by 8 bases, with 21 bases left in between. CDR3 amino acids: CSVIYRVHGPEAFF. For the CDR3, the DNA is TGCAGCGTTATCTACCGGGTCCACGGCCCAGAAGCTTTCTTT.

This chain uses TRBV28 with TRBJ2-7, with 7 bases identical to TRBD2. The CDR3 covers 15 residues. With V trimmed by 6 bases and J by 0 bases, 8 bases remained unmatched. CDR1 MDHEN and CDR2 SYDVKM come from the germline V gene. In DNA form, the CDR3 reads TGTGCCAGCAGCAGACTAGCCGTTAGCTCCTACGAGCAGTACTTC. Its translation is CASSRLAVSSYEQYF. Looking up the rest from reference TRBV28 and TRBJ2-7 gives the full variable domain: DVKVTQSSRYLVKRTGEKVFLECVQDMDHENMFWYRQDPGLGLRLIYFSYDVKMKEKGDIPEGYSVSREKKERFSLILESASTNQTSMYLCASSRLAVSSYEQYFGPGTRLTVT.

The chain carries TRBV19 and TRBJ2-3, with D perhaps TRBD1 (6 bases). CDR1 is LNHDA, CDR2 SQIVND, per germline (reference sequence). This CDR3 has 13 amino acids. Trimming took off 5 bases at V and 6 bases at J, with 12 bases between the two ends. The CDR3 DNA reads TGTGCCAGTAGTCCGGGACAAGGGGATACGCAGTATTTT. Translating gives CASSPGQGDTQYF.

The chain joins TRBV7-9 to TRBJ2-7, with D hard to call. In germline, CDR1 is SEHNR, CDR2 FQNEAQ (reference sequence). The V gene lost 0 bases and the J gene lost 2 bases, with 8 bases spanning the gap. This CDR3 has 14 residues. The CDR3 DNA is TGTGCCAGCAGCTTAGCGGGCCTTACCTACGAGCAGTACTTC. Protein product: CASSLAGLTYEQYF.

The chain employs TRBV27 and TRBJ1-2, with a possible D match to TRBD1 (5 bases). The CDR3 sequence is 14 residues long. Trimming removed 3 bases from V and 3 bases from J, with 11 bases in between. CDR1 is MNHEY, CDR2 SMNVEV, per germline (reference sequence). CDR3 sequence reads: CASSLVREDYGYTF. The CDR3 bases are TGTGCCAGCAGTTTGGTCAGGGAGGACTATGGCTACACCTTC.

The rearrangement joins TRBV30 to TRBJ2-1; D uncertain. V lost 4 bases and J 8 bases, leaving 15 bases between the germline ends. The CDR3 covers 13 residues. Germline V gives CDR1 GTSNPN, CDR2 SVGIG (reference sequence). The CDR3 sequence is CAWNLGALHEQFF. CDR3 nucleotide sequence: TGTGCCTGGAATTTAGGAGCCCTCCATGAGCAGTTCTTC.

This chain uses TRBV7-2 with TRBJ1-1; no clear D gene. This CDR3 spans 14 amino acids. Per the germline V gene, CDR1 is SGHTA and CDR2 is FQGNSA. The V end lost 1 base, the J end lost 1 base, and 7 bases lay between the germline ends. CDR3 nucleotide sequence: TGTGCCAGCAGCTTAGACGCAGGGAACACTGAAGCTTTCTTT. Its translation is CASSLDAGNTEAFF.

This rearrangement joins TRBV11-1 to TRBJ2-7, with D possibly matching TRBD1 (6 bases). Germline CDR1 reads SGHAT; CDR2 reads FQDESV (reference sequence). The CDR3 is 12 residues long. The ends were cut back, 4 bases at V and 3 bases at J, with 7 bases in the middle. CDR3 in amino acids: CASSWDNYEQYF. As DNA, the CDR3 is TGTGCCAGCAGCTGGGACAACTACGAGCAGTACTTC. The whole variable domain, filled in from reference TRBV11-1 and TRBJ2-7, reads EAEVAQSPRYKITEKSQAVAFWCDPISGHATLYWYRQILGQGPELLVQFQDESVVDDSQLPKDRFSAERLKGVDSTLKIQPAELGDSAMYLCASSWDNYEQYFGPGTRLTVT.

This chain joins TRBV9 and TRBJ1-1; 8 bases map to TRBD1. V lost 3 bases and J lost 1; bases outside the gene matches: 5. Germline CDR1 SGDLS, CDR2 YYNGEE. The CDR3 spans 15 residues. CDR3 nucleotide sequence: TGTGCCAGCAGCGCAGGACAGGGTAGGAACACTGAAGCTTTCTTT. Protein: CASSAGQGRNTEAFF. Full variable domain (rest looked up from reference TRBV9 and TRBJ1-1): DSGVTQTPKHLITATGQRVTLRCSPRSGDLSVYWYQQSLDQGLQFLIQYYNGEERAKGNILERFSAQQFPDLHSELNLSSLELGDSALYFCASSAGQGRNTEAFFGQGTRLTVV.

The chain employs TRBV7-8 and TRBJ2-2; tentatively, D is TRBD1 (6 bases). V was clipped by 1 base and J by 10 bases, with 13 bases between them. CDR3 size: 14 residues. Germline CDR1 SGHVS, CDR2 FQNEAQ. CDR3 DNA: TGTGCCAGCAGCTTAGTTCTGGGGACATCGGAGCTGTTTTTT. This encodes CASSLVLGTSELFF.

The chain uses TRBV28 and TRBJ2-7; 12 nucleotides match TRBD2. The germline gives CDR1 MDHEN, CDR2 SYDVKM. This CDR3 spans 16 amino acids. V gave up 5 bases and J gave up 6 bases; unmatched junction bases: 11. The CDR3 is CASSPRLAGASFEQYF. The CDR3, as DNA: TGTGCCAGCAGTCCCAGACTAGCGGGAGCTTCTTTCGAGCAGTACTTC.

This sequence joins TRBV28 and TRBJ2-5, with a possible D match to TRBD2 (5 bases). The CDR3 is made up of 14 amino acids. Germline-derived CDR1 and CDR2 are MDHEN and SYDVKM. V lost 2 bases and J 4 bases, leaving 11 bases between the germline ends. The CDR3 DNA sequence: TGTGCCAGCAGTTTAGGAGGTACGGGAGAGACCCAGTACTTC. It specifies CASSLGGTGETQYF.

The V gene is TRBV4-3, the J gene TRBJ2-7, with 7 bases fitting TRBD1. The CDR3 sequence is 15 residues long. V gave up 0 bases and J gave up 7 bases; unmatched junction bases: 9. From germline, CDR1 is LGHNA and CDR2 YSLEER. In nucleotides, the CDR3 is TGCGCCAGCAGCCAAGATCCAGGGGGATGGAGGGAGCAGTACTTC. As protein: CASSQDPGGWREQYF.

The CDR3: CASSASSKAFF. The CDR3 DNA reads TGCGCCAGCAGCGCAAGCTCAAAGGCTTTCTTT. V gene TRBV5-1 combines with J gene TRBJ1-1; D gene unclear. This CDR3 is built from 11 residues. Germline lookup yields CDR1 SGHRS and CDR2 YFSETQ. The germline V and J ends were trimmed by 4 bases and 11 bases, with 12 bases remaining between them. Full variable domain (missing parts from reference TRBV5-1 and TRBJ1-1): KAGVTQTPRYLIKTRGQQVTLSCSPISGHRSVSWYQQTPGQGLQFLFEYFSETQRNKGNFPGRFSGRQFSNSRSEMNVSTLELGDSALYLCASSASSKAFFGQGTRLTVV.

The CDR3 DNA reads as TGTGCCAGTAGTACGTGGAACACTGAAGCTTTCTTT. It translates to CASSTWNTEAFF. The chain recombines TRBV19 with TRBJ1-1; unclear D gene. V shed 4 bases and J shed 1 base, with 4 bases lying between them. The germline V gene encodes CDR1 LNHDA and CDR2 SQIVND (reference sequence). The CDR3 loop spans 12 amino acids. Using reference TRBV19 and TRBJ1-1 for the parts outside the CDR3, the full variable domain is DGGITQSPKYLFRKEGQNVTLSCEQNLNHDAMYWYRQDPGQGLRLIYYSQIVNDFQKGDIAEGYSVSREKKESFPLTVTSAQKNPTAFYLCASSTWNTEAFFGQGTRLTVV.

This chain connects TRBV7-2 to TRBJ2-7; 10 nucleotides agree with TRBD2. Germline CDR1 is SGHTA and CDR2 is FQGNSA. This CDR3 comprises 15 residues. The V segment lost 4 bases and the J segment 2 bases; nucleotides outside the gene matches: 5. Written as DNA, the CDR3 is TGTGCCAGCAGCTGGGGACTAGCGTCTACCTACGAGCAGTACTTC. Protein product: CASSWGLASTYEQYF.

The chain couples TRBV6-5 to TRBJ1-1, with D uncertain. The germline gives CDR1 MNHEY, CDR2 SVGAGI. The CDR3 contains 13 residues. V lost 2 bases, J lost 6 bases, and 10 bases lay in between. CDR3 region: CASSYGRVAEAFF. DNA of the CDR3: TGTGCCAGCAGTTACGGGAGGGTTGCTGAAGCTTTCTTT.

The genes are TRBV5-5 and TRBJ2-3; TRBD2 agrees at 11 bases. From germline, CDR1 is SGHKS and CDR2 YYEKEE (reference sequence). V trimming: 4 bases; J trimming: 5 bases; junction bases outside the gene matches: 15. CDR3 length: 18 amino acids. This chain's CDR3 is CASSPGVAGGLGGDTQYF. The CDR3 DNA is TGTGCCAGCAGCCCCGGGGTAGCGGGAGGGCTTGGAGGAGATACGCAGTATTTT.

The rearrangement links TRBV7-9 to TRBJ1-2; D gene uncertain. From germline, CDR1 is SEHNR and CDR2 FQNEAQ (reference sequence). This CDR3 is built from 16 residues. The V and J ends lost 5 bases and 6 bases respectively, with 22 bases between them. In DNA, the CDR3 is TGTGCCAGCAGCGTAATCCAAATGGCCAGAATGGATGGCTACACCTTC. It specifies CASSVIQMARMDGYTF.

The V and J genes are TRBV7-3 and TRBJ2-2, with D maybe TRBD2 (6 bases). CDR3 length: 15 residues. The V end was cut by 2 bases, the J end by 4 bases, with 11 bases between. CDR1 is SGHTA and CDR2 is FQGTGA in the germline V gene. The CDR3 region has the DNA TGTGCCAGCAGCTTACGGTCCGGGGGCACCGGGGAGCTGTTTTTT. Encoded protein: CASSLRSGGTGELFF. Variable domain in full (rest from reference TRBV7-3 and TRBJ2-2): GAGVSQTPSNKVTEKGKYVELRCDPISGHTALYWYRQSLGQGPEFLIYFQGTGAADDSGLPNDRFFAVRPEGSVSTLKIQRTERGDSAVYLCASSLRSGGTGELFFGEGSRLTVL.

The CDR3: CASSALDRGRETQYF. The CDR3 DNA sequence: TGCGCCAGCAGCGCCTTAGACAGGGGGCGGGAGACCCAGTACTTC. The chain combines TRBV5-1 with TRBJ2-5, with TRBD1 matching over 10 bases. The length of the CDR3 is 15 residues. Trimming took 4 bases from V and 5 from J; bases not matched to a gene: 8. Germline V gene lookup returns CDR1 SGHRS and CDR2 YFSETQ. Supplemented by reference TRBV5-1 and TRBJ2-5, the full variable domain reads KAGVTQTPRYLIKTRGQQVTLSCSPISGHRSVSWYQQTPGQGLQFLFEYFSETQRNKGNFPGRFSGRQFSNSRSEMNVSTLELGDSALYLCASSALDRGRETQYFGPGTRLLVL.

The genes are TRBV6-6 and TRBJ2-5; 7 bases match TRBD1. This CDR3 has 15 residues. The junction had 9 bases not matched to a gene; V was cut back by 5 bases and J by 3 bases. Germline assignment: CDR1 MNHNY and CDR2 SVGAGI (reference sequence). The CDR3 DNA reads as TGTGCCAGCAGTCTCACAGGGGTCGGCAAAGAGACCCAGTACTTC. Protein: CASSLTGVGKETQYF.

The chain links TRBV18 to TRBJ1-1; no definite D call. The CDR3 runs to 14 residues. Germline CDR1 is KGHSH and CDR2 is LQKENI. V gave up 3 bases and J gave up 0 bases, with 8 bases separating them. The CDR3, as DNA: TGTGCCAGCTCACCCTCCGGGTTGAACACTGAAGCTTTCTTT. Encoded protein: CASSPSGLNTEAFF.

This clone was observed a handful of times. This sequence joins TRBV10-3 and TRBJ1-5, with D maybe TRBD1 (5 bases). The germline gives CDR1 ENHRY, CDR2 SYGVKD. The V and J ends lost 0 bases and 5 bases respectively, with 17 bases between them. This CDR3 has 17 residues. The CDR3 nucleotides are TGTGCCATCAGTGAGTCCTTCTCTGAGTGGGGCGATCAGCCCCAGCATTTT. This translates into CAISESFSEWGDQPQHF.

The chain has TRBV7-9 and TRBJ2-5; D is possibly TRBD2 (5 bases). There are 16 residues in the CDR3. The germline V gene has CDR1 SEHNR and CDR2 FQNEAQ (reference sequence). Trimming pared 2 bases from V and 2 bases from J, leaving 15 bases between. In DNA form, the CDR3 reads TGTGCCAGCAGCTTACGTCGTGGCGGGTTGCAAGAGACCCAGTACTTC. Its translation is CASSLRRGGLQETQYF.